Following are 25 T cell receptor beta chains from one sample sequenced in a study of control samples from healthy donors and cancer patients. Measured with immunoSEQ multiplex PCR; TCRdb has only the in-frame clones, and not every one. The repertoire holds tens of thousands of clones, with approximately 90% as singletons. Source material: blood. The receptors shown here come from a woman in her 50s in good health.

This clone was observed once. J is TRBJ2-3 and V is TRBV2; 7 bases are shared with TRBD2. The CDR3 covers 14 residues. With V trimmed by 2 bases and J by 10 bases, 9 bases remained unmatched. The germline gives CDR1 SNHLY, CDR2 FYNNEI. CDR3 sequence: CASSESSGVGAQYF. The CDR3 DNA reads TGTGCCAGCAGTGAATCCAGCGGGGTAGGTGCGCAGTATTTT.

The chain carries TRBV5-1 and TRBJ2-5; 9 nucleotides line up with TRBD1. The CDR3 has 14 residues. CDR1 is SGHRS and CDR2 is YFSETQ in the germline V gene. V trimming: 2 bases; J trimming: 4 bases; junction bases outside the gene matches: 3. The CDR3 DNA reads as TGCGCCAGCAGCTTTGGACAGGGGCTAGAGACCCAGTACTTC. It translates to CASSFGQGLETQYF.

The chain joins TRBV20-1 to TRBJ1-6; weak D call: TRBD1 (6 bases). This CDR3 comprises 13 residues. The V gene lost 6 bases and the J gene lost 7 bases, with 13 bases spanning the gap. The germline V gene encodes CDR1 DFQATT and CDR2 SNEGSKA (reference sequence). CDR3 sequence (DNA): TGCAGTGCAAGTCGGACAGCCAATTCACCCCTCCACTTT. Translation: CSASRTANSPLHF.

The genes are TRBV5-6 and TRBJ1-2; perhaps TRBD1 as D (5 bases). Germline loops: CDR1 SGHDT, CDR2 YYEEEE. Trimming shortened V by 4 bases and J by 4 bases, and 8 bases separated the two germline ends. CDR3 length: 12 residues. CDR3 sequence: CASSPDSYGYTF. The DNA of the CDR3 is TGTGCCAGCAGCCCCGACAGCTATGGCTACACCTTC. The complete variable domain, with remaining parts taken from reference TRBV5-6 and TRBJ1-2, reads DAGVTQSPTHLIKTRGQQVTLRCSPKSGHDTVSWYQQALGQGPQFIFQYYEEEERQRGNFPDRFSGHQFPNYSSELNVNALLLGDSALYLCASSPDSYGYTFGSGTRLTVV.

CDR3 residues: CATSRFQGRGGYTF. DNA for the CDR3: TGTGCCACCAGCAGATTTCAGGGGCGCGGAGGCTACACCTTC. The V call is TRBV15, the J call TRBJ1-2, with D maybe TRBD1 (6 bases). Germline V gene sequence: CDR1 LNHNV, CDR2 YYDKDF (reference sequence). V was trimmed by 2 bases and J by 8 bases, leaving 15 bases between them. The CDR3 spans 14 residues.

This chain connects TRBV7-8 to TRBJ1-1; no clear D. CDR3 length: 11 residues. Germline loops: CDR1 SGHVS, CDR2 FQNEAQ. Trimming stripped 7 bases from V and 5 bases from J, with 8 bases between. This chain's CDR3 is CASTSGTEAFF. The CDR3 DNA is TGTGCCAGCACCTCTGGGACTGAAGCTTTCTTT. Filled out from reference TRBV7-8 and TRBJ1-1, the complete variable domain reads GAGVSQSPRYKVAKRGQDVALRCDPISGHVSLFWYQQALGQGPEFLTYFQNEAQLDKSGLPSDRFFAERPEGSVSTLKIQRTQQEDSAVYLCASTSGTEAFFGQGTRLTVV.

The genes are TRBV19 and TRBJ1-5; D unresolved. Between the trimmed V and J ends, which lost 3 bases and 7 bases, there was a span of 13 bases. The CDR3 spans 14 residues. The V gene's germline CDR1 is LNHDA and CDR2 SQIVND (reference sequence). CDR3 sequence: CASSIPRTGQPQHF. Here the CDR3 DNA reads TGTGCCAGTAGTATTCCGAGGACGGGGCAGCCCCAGCATTTT.

This chain uses TRBV2 with TRBJ1-5; D gene unclear. Per germline, CDR1 SNHLY and CDR2 FYNNEI. The CDR3 is made up of 13 amino acids. With 6 bases removed from V and 3 bases from J, the gap between germline ends came to 9 bases. The CDR3 sequence: CASRDAFNQPQHF. The CDR3 DNA is TGTGCCAGCAGGGACGCATTCAATCAGCCCCAGCATTTT.

The chain employs TRBV3-1 (or the pseudogene TRBV3-2) and TRBJ1-6; D is ambiguous. The V end lost 1 base, the J end lost 8 bases, and 12 bases lay between the germline ends. This CDR3 is 15 amino acids long. The V gene's germline CDR1 is LGHDT and CDR2 YNNKEL (reference sequence). This chain's CDR3 is CASSQGGFLDSPLHF. In DNA, the CDR3 is TGTGCCAGCAGCCAAGGTGGGTTCTTAGATTCACCCCTCCACTTT.

The chain recombines TRBV5-6 with TRBJ1-1, with a possible D match to TRBD1 (6 bases). The ends were cut back, 3 bases at V and 3 bases at J, with 15 bases in the middle. Germline V gene sequence: CDR1 SGHDT, CDR2 YYEEEE. This CDR3 has 15 amino acids. CDR3 coding DNA: TGTGCCAGCAGCTCGATTACAGGGATGGACACTGAAGCTTTCTTT. This codes for CASSSITGMDTEAFF. Full variable domain (rest looked up from reference TRBV5-6 and TRBJ1-1): DAGVTQSPTHLIKTRGQQVTLRCSPKSGHDTVSWYQQALGQGPQFIFQYYEEEERQRGNFPDRFSGHQFPNYSSELNVNALLLGDSALYLCASSSITGMDTEAFFGQGTRLTVV.

This CDR3 is CASTQLGSYGYTF. CDR3 bases: TGTGCCAGCACCCAACTGGGAAGCTATGGCTACACCTTC. The gene calls are TRBV7-2 and TRBJ1-2; unclear D gene. This CDR3 is 13 amino acids long. The V end lost 7 bases, the J end lost 4 bases, and 13 bases lay between the germline ends. From germline, CDR1 is SGHTA and CDR2 FQGNSA.

V usage is TRBV19 and J usage is TRBJ2-6; 8 bases line up with TRBD2. With V trimmed by 2 bases and J by 2 bases, 14 bases remained unmatched. CDR1 and CDR2 (germline): LNHDA, SQIVND (reference sequence). CDR3 length: 20 amino acids. CDR3 loop: CASSISYLAGGGAGANVLTF. The CDR3 DNA sequence: TGTGCCAGTAGTATATCCTATCTCGCCGGGGGGGGCGCTGGGGCCAACGTCCTGACTTTC.

The chain combines TRBV6-5 with TRBJ1-4; the match to TRBD1 covers 7 bases. With V trimmed by 8 bases and J by 4 bases, 7 bases remained unmatched. CDR1 is MNHEY and CDR2 is SVGAGI in the germline V gene. The length of the CDR3 is 14 residues. The CDR3 DNA follows: TGTGCCAGCCGGTGGGCAGGGGGTAATGAAAAACTGTTTTTT. This translates into CASRWAGGNEKLFF.

The chain combines TRBV2 with TRBJ2-3; 11 bases are shared with TRBD2. V lost 6 bases, J lost 2 bases, and 7 bases stayed unmatched. Germline V gives CDR1 SNHLY, CDR2 FYNNEI. The CDR3 runs 16 residues. CDR3 in DNA: TGTGCCAGCAGCCCCGGGACTAGCGGACCCACAGATACGCAGTATTTT. This sequence encodes CASSPGTSGPTDTQYF. Full variable domain (remainder filled in from reference TRBV2 and TRBJ2-3): EPEVTQTPSHQVTQMGQEVILRCVPISNHLYFYWYRQILGQKVEFLVSFYNNEISEKSEIFDDQFSVERPDGSNFTLKIRSTKLEDSAMYFCASSPGTSGPTDTQYFGPGTRLTVL.

This clone was counted a few times. The chain employs TRBV2 and TRBJ1-1; D is unclear. Germline values: CDR1 SNHLY, CDR2 FYNNEI. The CDR3 sequence is 15 residues long. V lost 2 bases to trimming and J lost 6 bases, with 16 bases between them. CDR3 nucleotides: TGTGCCAGCAGTGAACGGTCGGCGGGTCTCGCTGAAGCTTTCTTT. Amino acids: CASSERSAGLAEAFF.

This clone was picked up one time. The V gene is TRBV2, the J gene TRBJ1-2; D is perhaps TRBD1 (5 bases). The V end lost 3 bases, the J end lost 3 bases, and 11 bases lay between the germline ends. Germline CDR1 reads SNHLY; CDR2 reads FYNNEI. The CDR3 sequence is 14 residues long. CDR3 sequence reads: CASSEIRGDYGYTF. CDR3 bases: TGTGCCAGCAGTGAGATTAGGGGTGACTATGGCTACACCTTC.

The rearrangement links TRBV3-1 (or the pseudogene TRBV3-2) to TRBJ2-7; D not certain. V was shortened by 0 bases and J by 6 bases, with 12 bases between the two germline ends. Germline assignment: CDR1 LGHDT and CDR2 YNNKEL (reference sequence). This CDR3 comprises 14 residues. The CDR3 reads CASSQDWLDREQYF. The CDR3 DNA sequence: TGTGCCAGCAGCCAAGATTGGTTAGATCGCGAGCAGTACTTC.

V usage is TRBV28 and J usage is TRBJ1-5, with D uncertain. Germline-derived CDR1 and CDR2 are MDHEN and SYDVKM. The CDR3 length is 14 residues. Trimming took off 1 base at V and 4 bases at J, with 8 bases between the two ends. The CDR3 protein is CASSLLQSNQPQHF. The CDR3 nucleotides are TGTGCCAGCAGTTTATTACAGTCTAATCAGCCCCAGCATTTT.

The V call is TRBV2, the J call TRBJ2-3; D possibly corresponds to TRBD1 (6 bases). V was trimmed by 7 bases and J by 2 bases, leaving 13 bases between them. CDR3 size: 14 residues. Per the germline V gene, CDR1 is SNHLY and CDR2 is FYNNEI. DNA for the CDR3: TGTGCCAGCACAGGGGTTACCATCACAGATACGCAGTATTTT. This codes for CASTGVTITDTQYF.

This sequence joins TRBV21-1 and TRBJ2-7. TRBV21-1 is flagged as a pseudogene. This CDR3 spans 10 amino acids. CDR3 in amino acids: CASTSYEQYF. DNA for the CDR3: TGTGCCAGCACCTCCTACGAGCAGTACTTC.

The rearrangement uses TRBV6-6 and TRBJ1-3, with no clear D. CDR1 is MNHNY and CDR2 is SVGAGI in the germline V gene (reference sequence). The CDR3 extends over 16 amino acids. V lost 7 bases and J 0 bases, leaving 16 bases between the germline ends. The CDR3, as DNA: TGTGCCAGCACCGAGAGTGGGTTTAGCTCTGGAAACACCATATATTTT. Translated, it gives CASTESGFSSGNTIYF.

The CDR3 coding sequence is TGCGCCAGCAGAGAAGCCGGGACATACTATGGCTACACCTTC. Protein product: CASREAGTYYGYTF. The rearrangement uses TRBV4-1 and TRBJ1-2, with D possibly TRBD1 on 6 matching bases. Trimming stripped 6 bases from V and 3 bases from J, with 14 bases between. CDR1 is MGHRA, CDR2 YSYEKL, per germline. The CDR3 covers 14 residues.

V and J are TRBV10-3 and TRBJ2-1, with 8 bases fitting TRBD2. The CDR3 spans 14 residues. The germline gives CDR1 ENHRY, CDR2 SYGVKD. Trimming cost V 8 bases and J 10 bases; bases outside gene matches: 13. The chain's CDR3 is CAIEGGGLEGEQFF. CDR3 DNA: TGTGCCATCGAGGGCGGGGGACTAGAAGGAGAGCAGTTCTTC.

V usage is TRBV7-9 and J usage is TRBJ1-5; 7 bases fit TRBD1. The V gene's germline CDR1 is SEHNR and CDR2 FQNEAQ (reference sequence). There are 15 residues in the CDR3. The trim removed 6 bases at V and 3 bases at J, leaving 8 bases unmatched. CDR3 coding DNA: TGTGCCAGCAGTCAACAGGGGAGCCACAATCAGCCCCAGCATTTT. It encodes CASSQQGSHNQPQHF.

The chain has TRBV19 and TRBJ2-2, with 7 bases lining up with TRBD1. With 8 bases clipped from V and 5 bases from J, the junction kept 17 bases outside the gene matches. The germline V gene encodes CDR1 LNHDA and CDR2 SQIVND (reference sequence). The CDR3 is 17 amino acids. The CDR3 here is CASHRDSSFRVTGELFF. The CDR3 bases are TGTGCCAGTCACCGGGACAGCTCTTTCAGAGTTACCGGGGAGCTGTTTTTT.